These 22 T cell receptor beta chains share one sample of origin, sequenced in a study of PD-L1 blockade in urothelial cancer. Here immunoSEQ multiplex PCR was the method, and the copy in TCRdb shows in-frame clones only, minus some. The table has around 110,000 clones, approximately 90% seen once. Time point here: peripheral blood 6 weeks after treatment start. This material consisted of PBMCs, taken around atezolizumab (anti-PD-L1) treatment. The receptors originated from a man between 60 and 75 years old with urothelial cancer.

The gene calls are TRBV15 and TRBJ1-1; 8 nucleotides match TRBD1. This CDR3 region has 15 residues. The junction had 10 bases not matched to a gene; V was cut back by 4 bases and J by 6 bases. Germline loops: CDR1 LNHNV, CDR2 YYDKDF (reference sequence). As DNA, the CDR3 is TGTGCCACCAGCACGGACAGGGTTAACACGGCTGAAGCTTTCTTT. It encodes CATSTDRVNTAEAFF. Full variable domain (missing parts from reference TRBV15 and TRBJ1-1): DAMVIQNPRYQVTQFGKPVTLSCSQTLNHNVMYWYQQKSSQAPKLLFHYYDKDFNNEADTPDNFQSRRPNTSFCFLDIRSPGLGDTAMYLCATSTDRVNTAEAFFGQGTRLTVV.

V and J are TRBV5-1 and TRBJ2-7; 8 nucleotides align to TRBD1. V shed 2 bases, J shed 7 bases, and the junction held 11 bases outside the gene matches. The CDR3 contains 15 residues. Germline V lookup: CDR1 SGHRS, CDR2 YFSETQ. DNA of the CDR3: TGCGCCAGCAGCTTATTTGAGACAGGGGTTCGGGAGCAGTACTTC. Translation: CASSLFETGVREQYF. The full variable domain, completed using reference TRBV5-1 and TRBJ2-7, is KAGVTQTPRYLIKTRGQQVTLSCSPISGHRSVSWYQQTPGQGLQFLFEYFSETQRNKGNFPGRFSGRQFSNSRSEMNVSTLELGDSALYLCASSLFETGVREQYFGPGTRLTVT.

The V call is TRBV10-1, the J call TRBJ2-3; TRBD2 matches at 7 bases. V shed 9 bases, J shed 1 base, and the junction held 4 bases outside the gene matches. CDR1 and CDR2 from the germline V gene are WNHNN and SYGVQD (reference sequence). This CDR3 contains 13 residues. This CDR3 reads CASGEGRTDTQYF. The CDR3 nucleotides read TGCGCCAGTGGGGAGGGCCGCACAGATACGCAGTATTTT.

The chain combines TRBV7-2 with TRBJ1-4, with D possibly being TRBD1 (6 bases). CDR3 size: 15 residues. The V and J ends lost 1 base and 6 bases respectively, with 12 bases between them. Germline CDR1 reads SGHTA; CDR2 reads FQGNSA. The CDR3, as DNA: TGTGCCAGCAGCTTAGAAGGGGGAGGGGATGAAAAACTGTTTTTT. It specifies CASSLEGGGDEKLFF.

This rearrangement joins TRBV18 to TRBJ2-7; no firm D call. The CDR3 has 11 amino acids. In germline, CDR1 is KGHSH, CDR2 LQKENI. The V end was cut by 8 bases, the J end by 6 bases, with 11 bases between. The CDR3 bases are TGTGCCAGCAGCTCTGAGTTCGAGCAGTACTTC. As protein: CASSSEFEQYF. The whole variable domain, filled in from reference TRBV18 and TRBJ2-7, reads NAGVMQNPRHLVRRRGQEARLRCSPMKGHSHVYWYRQLPEEGLKFMVYLQKENIIDESGMPKERFSAEFPKEGPSILRIQQVVRGDSAAYFCASSSEFEQYFGPGTRLTVT.

J is TRBJ2-7 and V is TRBV30; 9 nucleotides align to TRBD2. Germline V gives CDR1 GTSNPN, CDR2 SVGIG (reference sequence). The CDR3 covers 12 residues. The V and J ends lost 4 bases and 3 bases, in that order; junction bases with no gene match: 1. This CDR3 reads CAWTSGNYEQYF. In DNA, the CDR3 is TGTGCCTGGACTAGCGGGAACTACGAGCAGTACTTC.

This chain connects TRBV19 to TRBJ2-1; 9 bases line up with TRBD2. Trimming took 4 bases from V and 0 from J; bases not matched to a gene: 1. CDR3 length: 15 amino acids. Germline loops: CDR1 LNHDA, CDR2 SQIVND (reference sequence). CDR3 sequence reads: CASSNSGSSYNEQFF. The DNA of the CDR3 is TGTGCCAGTAGTAATAGCGGGAGCTCCTACAATGAGCAGTTCTTC.

This clone was seen more than once but under ten times. This rearrangement joins TRBV7-2 to TRBJ2-1; 7 bases are a match to TRBD1. V shed 3 bases, J shed 4 bases, and the junction held 0 bases outside the gene matches. The germline V gene has CDR1 SGHTA and CDR2 FQGNSA. CDR3 length: 13 amino acids. The CDR3 region is CASSLTGYNEQFF. In nucleotides, the CDR3 is TGTGCCAGCAGCTTGACAGGGTACAATGAGCAGTTCTTC.

As for this clone: Germline and junction disagree at one end, which may indicate a read error. The rearrangement joins TRBV9 to TRBJ2-6; D gene ambiguous. This CDR3 spans 14 amino acids. Germline V lookup: CDR1 SGDLS, CDR2 YYNGEE. The DNA of the CDR3 is TGTGCCAGCAGCGTAGGTTCTGGGCCCAACGTCCTGACTTTC. Translated: CASSVGSGPNVLTF.

The sample holds one count of this clone. V gene TRBV7-2 combines with J gene TRBJ2-1; D may be TRBD1 (5 bases). Germline loops: CDR1 SGHTA, CDR2 FQGNSA. CDR3 length equals 15 residues. Deletions cut 1 base from V and 8 bases from J, with 15 bases between. For the CDR3, the DNA is TGTGCCAGCAGCTTAGGGCCAGGGCCAAGCGATGAGCAGTTCTTC. Translating it yields CASSLGPGPSDEQFF.

The count of this clone is one. V usage is TRBV2 and J usage is TRBJ2-5; TRBD2 might be the D (7 bases). Germline values: CDR1 SNHLY, CDR2 FYNNEI. The V gene lost 5 bases and the J gene lost 0 bases, with 13 bases spanning the gap. The length of the CDR3 is 15 residues. The CDR3 region is CASSWGGQYQETQYF. The CDR3 DNA sequence: TGTGCCAGCAGTTGGGGGGGCCAGTACCAAGAGACCCAGTACTTC. The variable domain in full, completed from reference TRBV2 and TRBJ2-5, reads EPEVTQTPSHQVTQMGQEVILRCVPISNHLYFYWYRQILGQKVEFLVSFYNNEISEKSEIFDDQFSVERPDGSNFTLKIRSTKLEDSAMYFCASSWGGQYQETQYFGPGTRLLVL.

V and J are TRBV11-2 and TRBJ1-1; 10 nucleotides line up with TRBD1. V was clipped by 2 bases and J by 8 bases; unmatched bases: 11. Germline values: CDR1 SGHAT, CDR2 FQNNGV. The CDR3 is 16 amino acids. For the CDR3, the DNA is TGTGCCAGCAGCTTACTGTCCGGGACAGGGGTCGGAGAAGCTTTCTTT. Translation gives CASSLLSGTGVGEAFF.

The V and J genes are TRBV7-6 and TRBJ2-1; TRBD1 aligns across 10 bases. There are 15 residues in the CDR3. Germline CDR1 SGHVS, CDR2 FNYEAQ. J was trimmed by 4 bases and V by 3 bases; bases with no gene match: 3. Written as DNA, the CDR3 is TGTGCCAGCAGCTTCTGGGACAGGGGATACAATGAGCAGTTCTTC. It yields the protein CASSFWDRGYNEQFF.

This chain uses TRBV2 with TRBJ1-2; D possibly corresponds to TRBD1 (6 bases). Looked up from germline, CDR1 is SNHLY and CDR2 is FYNNEI. Trimming removed 7 bases at V and 3 bases at J, with 12 bases between. The CDR3 is made up of 13 amino acids. Here the CDR3 reads CASTQRQDYGYTF. The DNA of the CDR3 is TGTGCCAGCACCCAAAGACAGGACTATGGCTACACCTTC.

The J gene is TRBJ1-5, the V gene TRBV5-1; 12 bases line up with TRBD1. This CDR3 comprises 16 residues. J gave up 3 bases and V 4 bases, and 5 bases lay outside the gene matches. CDR1 is SGHRS, CDR2 YFSETQ, per germline. The CDR3 region has the DNA TGCGCCAGCAGCCCGGGGACAGGGGGCGTCAATCAGCCCCAGCATTTT. Translation: CASSPGTGGVNQPQHF.

This sequence joins TRBV4-1 and TRBJ2-3; TRBD1 agrees at 8 bases. The CDR3 has 17 amino acids. Germline values: CDR1 MGHRA, CDR2 YSYEKL. The ends lost 3 bases at V and 3 bases at J; junction bases unmatched: 11. The CDR3 region is CASSHAQDRDPTDTQYF. The CDR3 coding sequence is TGCGCCAGCAGCCATGCCCAGGACAGGGACCCGACAGATACGCAGTATTTT.

V is TRBV7-9 and J is TRBJ2-7; no reliable D call. The V end lost 3 bases, the J end lost 5 bases, and 11 bases lay between the germline ends. The CDR3 contains 13 residues. Germline assignment: CDR1 SEHNR and CDR2 FQNEAQ (reference sequence). In nucleotides, the CDR3 is TGTGCCAGCAGCTTCTCCCCAGTTGACGAGCAGTACTTC. Translating gives CASSFSPVDEQYF.

The V call is TRBV7-2, the J call TRBJ2-5; TRBD2 agrees at 7 bases. CDR3 length: 16 residues. Per germline, CDR1 SGHTA and CDR2 FQGNSA. With V trimmed by 0 bases and J by 0 bases, 4 bases remained unmatched. The DNA of the CDR3 is TGTGCCAGCAGCTTAGCCCGGGGGGAGTACCAAGAGACCCAGTACTTC. Translation gives CASSLARGEYQETQYF.

J is TRBJ2-1 and V is TRBV18; 10 bases are a match to TRBD2. The germline gives CDR1 KGHSH, CDR2 LQKENI. V dropped 3 bases and J dropped 12; count of bases not matched to a gene: 8. The CDR3 is 14 amino acids. The CDR3 DNA sequence: TGTGCCAGCTCACCGACTAGCGGGCCTTTAAGGCAGTTCTTC. It codes for CASSPTSGPLRQFF. Using reference TRBV18 and TRBJ2-1 for the parts outside the CDR3, the full variable domain is NAGVMQNPRHLVRRRGQEARLRCSPMKGHSHVYWYRQLPEEGLKFMVYLQKENIIDESGMPKERFSAEFPKEGPSILRIQQVVRGDSAAYFCASSPTSGPLRQFFGPGTRLTVL.

V is TRBV7-8 and J is TRBJ1-4; TRBD1 aligns across 7 bases. CDR3 length: 15 amino acids. J gave up 14 bases and V 2 bases, and 14 bases lay outside the gene matches. Germline CDR1 reads SGHVS; CDR2 reads FQNEAQ. This CDR3 is CASSLRRDSSFDLFF. In DNA, the CDR3 is TGTGCCAGCAGCTTACGCCGGGACAGCAGCTTTGACCTGTTTTTT.

The chain links TRBV6-1 to TRBJ2-7, with 15 bases fitting TRBD2. The germline V gene has CDR1 MNHNS and CDR2 SASEGT. CDR3 size: 19 residues. The J segment lost 0 bases and the V segment lost 2 bases, leaving 8 bases of the junction unmatched. The CDR3 here is CASSEWKGLAGGHSYEQYF. CDR3 nucleotides: TGTGCCAGCAGTGAATGGAAGGGACTAGCGGGGGGCCACTCCTACGAGCAGTACTTC.

The chain uses TRBV18 and TRBJ2-2; possible D gene TRBD2, 6 bases. The germline V gene encodes CDR1 KGHSH and CDR2 LQKENI. The V end was cut by 5 bases, the J end by 4 bases, with 23 bases between. This CDR3 comprises 18 residues. The CDR3 region is CASSTSTTSLGGTGELFF. CDR3 nucleotides: TGTGCCAGCTCAACCTCAACGACTAGTTTGGGCGGCACCGGGGAGCTGTTTTTT.